Sequencing of this T cell receptor beta chain was carried out in a study of blood T cell repertoires in COVID-19. Sequencing used immunoSEQ multiplex PCR; TCRdb keeps in-frame clones, though not all of them. The repertoire holds 100,000 to 150,000 clones, with 80% to 90% as singletons. As for this clone: At one end, the junction sequence differs from germline, possibly due to a read error.

This CDR3 is built from 15 residues. The germline V gene encodes CDR1 MDHEN and CDR2 SYDVKM. The receptor's source is a man aged 35 to 55 with acute COVID-19. The rearrangement links TRBV28 to TRBJ2-1; 11 bases match TRBD1. The sequenced sample was PBMCs or T cells enriched from blood (not recorded which). This CDR3 reads CASSFRDRGKNEQFF. The CDR3 region has the DNA TGTGCCAGTAGTTTCCGGGACAGGGGGAAGAATGAGCAGTTCTTC.